This T cell receptor (beta chain) came from a study of T cell responses to AZD1222 COVID-19 vaccine. Study-level findings and limits: Vaccine-associated CD4 TCRs ranged over spike, dominating at 160-218 and 743-854. Nearly half of spike-specific TCRs reportedly go after variant regions that carry no mutations. Baseline antibody screening turned up just a handful of seropositive AZD1222 recipients. Receipt of two AZD1222 doses was followed by a rise in Spike-specific TCR breadth and depth.

The table lists this clone with a count of one. Its antigen is not known. Repertoires were generated with immunoSEQ multiplex PCR, while TCRdb's copy carries only in-frame clones and drops some. This table has about 99,000 clones, about 90% appearing once. The ends lost 2 bases at V and 8 bases at J; junction bases unmatched: 13. The CDR3 has 16 amino acids. Germline lookup yields CDR1 LGHDT and CDR2 YNNKEL (reference sequence). This sequence was found in an adult in good health. The sample consisted of peripheral blood, taken on day 0 of AZD1222 vaccination. V gene TRBV3-1 (or the pseudogene TRBV3-2) combines with J gene TRBJ1-2, with 8 bases identical to TRBD1. CDR3 DNA: TGTGCCAGCAGCCAAAGTCGGACAGGGCCGCGTCGAGGCTACACCTTC. It yields the protein CASSQSRTGPRRGYTF.